This TCR beta chain emerged from a study of monozygotic twins with inflammatory bowel disease. The CDR3 has 16 amino acids. Germline lookup yields CDR1 SGHRS and CDR2 YFSETQ. Following a re-call of the 5' RACE reads, TCRdb has one entry per CDR3 protein and lacks DNA. Its listing shows some 170,000 distinct CDR3 sequences. This TCR derives from a human donor with ulcerative colitis or Crohn's disease, or a healthy co-twin of an affected twin (not recorded which). Sequenced sample: blood. The chain is built from TRBV5-1 and TRBJ1-5; lacking DNA, the TRBD1 call made by TCRdb goes unchecked. CDR3 residues: CASSLGEGQGHQPQHF.